This paragraph reports one TCR beta chain. Its antigen is still unknown. Base qualities are not recorded, but no much larger clone differs from it by a single base. This record comes from a study of graft-versus-host responses after intestinal transplantation (dated by TCRdb to about 2021). Background for the entire study: Recipients received multivisceral, liver-intestinal, or isolated intestinal transplants. Every recipient was given anti-thymocyte globulin induction, then maintenance tacrolimus and steroids for around three years. Bulk TCR-beta CDR3 sequencing was used to track graft-versus-host and host-versus-graft alloreactive T cell clones in the graft, circulation and bone marrow after intestinal transplantation. To identify alloreactive clones, pre-transplant mixed lymphocyte reaction products were sequenced and then compared with unstimulated pre-transplant donor and recipient T cells. The cohort enrolled 20 to 25 intestinal transplant recipients including one retransplant, and a few patients lacking pretransplant specimens were excluded. A peak of at least 4% donor T cells among recipient peripheral blood mononuclear cells was the definition used for donor T cell macrochimerism. Rather than being sequenced by the commercial service, samples from three later patients were sequenced in-house on an Illumina MiSeq and processed with MiXCR. Here is what the overall study found, with its caveats: In the allografts of patients with donor T cell macrochimerism, GvH to HvG T cell clonal ratios were high. GvH clones were detected in recipient bone marrow, and some of these GvH clones were observed earlier in ileal mucosa or blood, consistent with an intestinal mucosal origin. Early after transplant, peak levels of circulating GvH clones were found to be associated with declines in HvG clones. The conclusions were limited by the relatively low number and heterogeneity of the intestinal transplant patients.

The sample's time point label is to be understood as: cells obtained before transplantation from donor or recipient. CD3+CD4+ and CD3+CD8+ populations were FACS-sorted from unstimulated pre-transplant donor and recipient cells taken from spleen or lymph nodes. The CDR3 numbers 15 residues from cysteine through phenylalanine. The sequence is cut down to CDR3 DNA, 45 bases in frame from base 1. As encoded in the germline V gene (reference sequence), CDR1 is LNHDA while CDR2 is SQIVND. V loses 3 bases, J loses 1 base, and the germline ends lie 12 bases apart. Preparation of the library involved the immunoSEQ multiplex PCR assay. In most patients, genomic DNA was isolated using the Qiagen DNeasy Blood and Tissue Kit and sent frozen to Adaptive Biotechnologies for TCR sequencing. High-throughput TCR-beta CDR3 sequencing of genomic DNA from most patients was performed by Adaptive Biotechnologies. The authors' pipeline ran thus. Adaptive's ImmunoSEQ software was the source of the TCR sequencing data for 18 patients, while three other patients were processed with MiXCR and VDJtools. To correct CD4 versus CD8 sorting errors, sequences present in both subsets at a frequency ratio below 5:1 were removed. Because the origin of CDR3 nucleotide sequences shared between donor and recipient could not be assigned, those sequences were removed. Alloreactive clones required at least 2-fold expansion over unstimulated cells and minimum CFSE-low frequency of 0.002% (template counts) or 0.001% (read counts). A clone was considered mappable if detected in the sequenced pre-transplant spleen, lymph node, or MLR CFSE-low populations of the donor or recipient. Cumulative frequency of alloreactive clones was calculated as a percentage of all sequences weighted by copy number. TCRdb stores this immuneACCESS table with in-frame sequences only. Part of the clones is absent; in the studies checked, under half of the shortfall reflects unresolved V genes, and no reason is known for the rest. V and J calls plus clone size are reproduced from that table; the DNA served to infer D and trimming. The sample has under 45,000 clones on record, around 94% of them singletons. The ten largest clonotypes hold over 0.2% of the sample.

This sequence was found in a human donor who was the organ donor for an intestinal transplant. Recombination linked TRBV19 to TRBJ1-1; the D gene assignment is ambiguous. The sequencing used unstimulated CD4+ T cells sorted from spleen or lymph node cells, collected before transplant. The CDR3 reads as follows: CASSISPGANTEAFF. The DNA sequence is TGTGCCAGTAGTATTTCCCCAGGAGCGAACACTGAAGCTTTCTTT.